These 11 T cell receptor beta chains share one sample of origin, sequenced in a study of blood T cell repertoires in COVID-19. The table came from immunoSEQ multiplex PCR; TCRdb's copy has only in-frame clones and leaves some out. The sample includes approximately 280,000 clones, 70% to 90% of them seen just once. The material sequenced was peripheral blood. The origin of the receptors is a man aged 50 or older with active or convalescent COVID-19.

The chain joins TRBV20-1 to TRBJ2-2; TRBD2 is a possible D gene (6 bases). V lost 3 bases and J 5 bases, leaving 19 bases between the germline ends. CDR1 and CDR2 from the germline V gene are DFQATT and SNEGSKA (reference sequence). The CDR3 sequence is 16 residues long. The CDR3 DNA reads as TGCAGTGCTAGTCGCGGGACCACGTCTGGGACCGGGGAGCTGTTTTTT. This gives the protein CSASRGTTSGTGELFF.

The chain recombines TRBV4-1 with TRBJ2-3; 10 bases are shared with TRBD2. This CDR3 has 17 amino acids. The V and J ends lost 1 base and 2 bases, in that order; junction bases with no gene match: 6. Per germline, CDR1 MGHRA and CDR2 YSYEKL. The CDR3 DNA sequence: TGCGCCAGCAGCCAAGTCCTACTAGCGGGACTCACAGATACGCAGTATTTT. Protein: CASSQVLLAGLTDTQYF.

The chain employs TRBV27 and TRBJ2-2; no reliable D call. Germline-derived CDR1 and CDR2 are MNHEY and SMNVEV (reference sequence). The CDR3 is 13 amino acids. V dropped 7 bases and J dropped 4 bases, with 10 bases sitting between them. CDR3 nucleotides: TGTGCCAGCAATCACGGGTCCACCGGGGAGCTGTTTTTT. This codes for CASNHGSTGELFF.

This clone was detected once. Other DNA sequences in the sample encode the same CDR3. The V and J genes are TRBV9 and TRBJ1-1; 9 bases are shared with TRBD1. In germline, CDR1 is SGDLS, CDR2 YYNGEE. With 0 bases clipped from V and 1 base from J, the junction kept 1 base outside the gene matches. The CDR3 contains 15 residues. CDR3 DNA sequence: TGTGCCAGCAGCGTAGGGGGACAGGGGAACACTGAAGCTTTCTTT. Translating gives CASSVGGQGNTEAFF. The full variable domain, completed using reference TRBV9 and TRBJ1-1, is DSGVTQTPKHLITATGQRVTLRCSPRSGDLSVYWYQQSLDQGLQFLIQYYNGEERAKGNILERFSAQQFPDLHSELNLSSLELGDSALYFCASSVGGQGNTEAFFGQGTRLTVV.

This chain connects TRBV25-1 to TRBJ2-1, with TRBD2 identical over 10 bases. This CDR3 is built from 16 residues. V lost 2 bases and J lost 6; bases outside the gene matches: 7. Germline CDR1 is MGHDK and CDR2 is SYGVNS. CDR3 sequence reads: CASSEGIGLAANEQFF. The CDR3 coding sequence is TGTGCCAGCAGTGAAGGGATAGGACTAGCGGCCAATGAGCAGTTCTTC.

The chain joins TRBV7-6 to TRBJ2-1, with D uncertain. The CDR3 length is 15 residues. From germline, CDR1 is SGHVS and CDR2 FNYEAQ. V was trimmed by 4 bases and J by 2 bases, leaving 12 bases between them. The CDR3 coding sequence is TGTGCCAGCAGCTCAGAGACTGGCCCCTACAATGAGCAGTTCTTC. Amino acids: CASSSETGPYNEQFF.

The V call is TRBV2, the J call TRBJ2-1; 12 nucleotides align to TRBD2. CDR3 length equals 14 residues. Germline trimming cut 6 bases from V and 8 bases from J; bases unmatched to any gene: 5. CDR1 and CDR2 from the germline V gene are SNHLY and FYNNEI. The CDR3 DNA reads TGTGCCAGCAGGCCGGGACTAGCGGGCGATGAGCAGTTCTTC. It yields the protein CASRPGLAGDEQFF.

This chain links TRBV6-2 or TRBV6-3 with TRBJ1-6, with D tentatively TRBD1 (5 bases). The germline CDR1 and CDR2 sequences are MNHEY and SVGEGT. Trimming took 2 bases from V and 10 from J, leaving 18 bases between them. This CDR3 region has 16 residues. CDR3 coding DNA: TGTGCCAGCAGTTACCATCTACGACAGTATGGGTCACCCCTCCACTTT. This encodes CASSYHLRQYGSPLHF.

This clone was found once. The chain links TRBV7-3 to TRBJ2-1; 8 bases match TRBD2. J gave up 5 bases and V 5 bases, and 8 bases lay outside the gene matches. This CDR3 spans 15 amino acids. CDR1 is SGHTA, CDR2 FQGTGA, per germline. The CDR3 coding sequence is TGTGCCAGCAGCCGAGCGCAAGCGGGAGACAATGAGCAGTTCTTC. Amino acid sequence: CASSRAQAGDNEQFF.

The rearrangement links TRBV24-1 to TRBJ2-3; tentatively, D is TRBD2 (6 bases). With 3 bases removed from V and 2 bases from J, the gap between germline ends came to 17 bases. The CDR3 is 17 amino acids. The germline V gene encodes CDR1 KGHDR and CDR2 SFDVKD. The chain's CDR3 is CATSDTGLSPDTDTQYF. The CDR3 DNA is TGTGCCACCAGTGATACCGGACTATCGCCTGACACAGATACGCAGTATTTT.

The chain combines TRBV7-9 with TRBJ1-4; D is undetermined. The CDR3 runs 16 residues. Germline V gives CDR1 SEHNR, CDR2 FQNEAQ (reference sequence). V was shortened by 4 bases and J by 8 bases, with 20 bases between the two germline ends. CDR3 nucleotides: TGTGCCAGCAGCTACCCGCACCGGGCCCCGGGGGAAAAACTGTTTTTT. Translation: CASSYPHRAPGEKLFF. The full variable domain, completed using reference TRBV7-9 and TRBJ1-4, is DTGVSQNPRHKITKRGQNVTFRCDPISEHNRLYWYRQTLGQGPEFLTYFQNEAQLEKSRLLSDRFSAERPKGSFSTLEIQRTEQGDSAMYLCASSYPHRAPGEKLFFGSGTQLSVL.